The 5 T cell receptor beta chains presented below share a single source sample, sequenced in a study of T cell responses to AZD1222 COVID-19 vaccine (TCRdb year 2021). The library was prepared using the immunoSEQ multiplex PCR assay. This is the immuneACCESS table as TCRdb keeps it, with only in-frame sequences that have V and J called. A part of the clones is gone; compared with another copy, unresolved V genes explain less than half, and the rest is unexplained. For this sample there are approximately 220,000 clones; about 92% appear just once. The ten biggest clones cover over 0.95% of the sample. The meaning of the sample's time point label: baseline before first vaccination. Explained via the paper, the treatment or condition label denotes: meningococcal conjugate vaccine given as trial control. The input for sequencing was peripheral blood, taken on day 0 of MenACWY control vaccination. Receptor source: an adult in good health.

The rearrangement links TRBV5-1 to TRBJ1-6, with 10 bases fitting TRBD1. The CDR3 is 13 amino acids. Germline CDR1 SGHRS, CDR2 YFSETQ. V lost 4 bases, J lost 11 bases, and 3 bases stayed unmatched. The CDR3 region is CASSPGQGAPLHF. CDR3 DNA: TGCGCCAGCAGCCCAGGACAGGGGGCACCCCTCCACTTT.

CDR3 amino acids: CASSPWRGDSYEQYF. CDR3 coding DNA: TGCGCCAGCAGCCCCTGGAGGGGTGACTCCTACGAGCAGTACTTC. The chain couples TRBV4-1 to TRBJ2-7; possible D gene TRBD2, 6 bases. V was cut by 4 bases and J by 0 bases, with 13 bases left in between. The CDR3 runs 15 residues. Germline lookup yields CDR1 MGHRA and CDR2 YSYEKL.

This chain links TRBV27 with TRBJ1-1; maybe TRBD1 (6 bases). Trimming stripped 5 bases from V and 9 bases from J, with 25 bases between. The length of the CDR3 is 16 residues. The germline CDR1 and CDR2 sequences are MNHEY and SMNVEV (reference sequence). The CDR3, as DNA: TGTGCCAGCAGTCCCGGTCCCAGGGGTATATCGACCAAAGCTTTCTTT. Amino acid sequence: CASSPGPRGISTKAFF.

V and J are TRBV7-2 and TRBJ2-7; 8 bases agree with TRBD1. The germline V gene encodes CDR1 SGHTA and CDR2 FQGNSA. The trim removed 5 bases at V and 1 base at J, leaving 7 bases unmatched. The CDR3 has 15 amino acids. CDR3 nucleotides: TGTGCCAGCAGCGCATCTCGGACAGGGTCCTACGAGCAGTACTTC. Translated: CASSASRTGSYEQYF.

The CDR3 nucleotides are TGTGCCAGCAGCTTAGCGCGGGCAGGATATGGCTACACCTTC. Its translation: CASSLARAGYGYTF. V gene TRBV7-2 combines with J gene TRBJ1-2; D uncertain. Deletions cut 0 bases from V and 5 bases from J, with 10 bases between. The V gene's germline CDR1 is SGHTA and CDR2 FQGNSA. The CDR3 spans 14 residues.